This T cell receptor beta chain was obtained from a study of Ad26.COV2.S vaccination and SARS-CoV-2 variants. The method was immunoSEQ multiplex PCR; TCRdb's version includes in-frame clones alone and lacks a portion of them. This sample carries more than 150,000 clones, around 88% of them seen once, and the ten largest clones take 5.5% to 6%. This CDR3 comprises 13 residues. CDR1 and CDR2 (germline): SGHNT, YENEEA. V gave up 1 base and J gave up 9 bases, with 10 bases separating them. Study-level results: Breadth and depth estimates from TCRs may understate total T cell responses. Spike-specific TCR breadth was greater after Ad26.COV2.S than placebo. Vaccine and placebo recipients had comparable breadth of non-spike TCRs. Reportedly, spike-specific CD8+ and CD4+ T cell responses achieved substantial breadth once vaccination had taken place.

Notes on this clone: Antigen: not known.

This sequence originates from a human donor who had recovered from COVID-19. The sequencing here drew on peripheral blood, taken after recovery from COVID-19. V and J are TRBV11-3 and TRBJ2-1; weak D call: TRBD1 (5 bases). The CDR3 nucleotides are TGTGCCAGCAGCTTAGGTGGGGCAGCTGAGCAGTTCTTC. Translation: CASSLGGAAEQFF. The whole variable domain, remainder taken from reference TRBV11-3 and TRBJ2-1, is EAGVVQSPRYKIIEKKQPVAFWCNPISGHNTLYWYLQNLGQGPELLIRYENEEAVDDSQLPKDRFSAERLKGVDSTLKIQPAELGDSAVYLCASSLGGAAEQFFGPGTRLTVL.